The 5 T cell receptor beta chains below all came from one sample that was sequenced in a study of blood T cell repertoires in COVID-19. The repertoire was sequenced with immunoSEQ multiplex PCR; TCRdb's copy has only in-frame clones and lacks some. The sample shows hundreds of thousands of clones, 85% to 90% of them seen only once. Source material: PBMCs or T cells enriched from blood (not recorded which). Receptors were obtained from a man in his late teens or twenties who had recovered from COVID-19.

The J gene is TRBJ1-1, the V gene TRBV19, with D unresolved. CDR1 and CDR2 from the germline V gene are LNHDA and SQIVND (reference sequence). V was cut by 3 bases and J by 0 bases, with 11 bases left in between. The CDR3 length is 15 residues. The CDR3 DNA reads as TGTGCCAGTAGTATTTCTGGGCGACTGAACACTGAAGCTTTCTTT. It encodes CASSISGRLNTEAFF.

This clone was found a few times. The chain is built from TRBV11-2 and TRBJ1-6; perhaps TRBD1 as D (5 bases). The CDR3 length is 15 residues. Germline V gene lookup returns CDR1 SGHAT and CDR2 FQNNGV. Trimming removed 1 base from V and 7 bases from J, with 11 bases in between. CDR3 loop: CASSLAHRLNSPLHF. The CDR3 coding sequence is TGTGCCAGCAGCTTAGCTCACAGGCTCAATTCACCCCTCCACTTT.

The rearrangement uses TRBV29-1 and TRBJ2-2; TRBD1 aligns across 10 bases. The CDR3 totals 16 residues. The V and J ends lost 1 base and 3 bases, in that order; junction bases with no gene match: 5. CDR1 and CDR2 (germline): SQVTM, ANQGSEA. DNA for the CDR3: TGCAGCGTTGAAGGCGGGACAGGGGTTCACACCGGGGAGCTGTTTTTT. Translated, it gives CSVEGGTGVHTGELFF.

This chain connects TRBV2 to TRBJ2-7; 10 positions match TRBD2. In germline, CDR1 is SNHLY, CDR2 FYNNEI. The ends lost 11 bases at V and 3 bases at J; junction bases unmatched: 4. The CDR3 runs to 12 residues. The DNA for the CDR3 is TGTGCCTCACGGACTAGCGGCTACGAGCAGTACTTC. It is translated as CASRTSGYEQYF. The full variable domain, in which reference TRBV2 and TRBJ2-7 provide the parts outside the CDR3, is EPEVTQTPSHQVTQMGQEVILRCVPISNHLYFYWYRQILGQKVEFLVSFYNNEISEKSEIFDDQFSVERPDGSNFTLKIRSTKLEDSAMYFCASRTSGYEQYFGPGTRLTVT.

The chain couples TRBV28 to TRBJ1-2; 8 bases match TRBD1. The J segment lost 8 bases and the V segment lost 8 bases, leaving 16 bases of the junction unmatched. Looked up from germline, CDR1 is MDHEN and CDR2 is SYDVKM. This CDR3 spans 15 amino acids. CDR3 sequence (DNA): TGTGCCAGCCTACGGACAGGGCGTTCTTATCAGGGCTACACCTTC. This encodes CASLRTGRSYQGYTF.